This T cell receptor beta chain appears in the sequencing data of a study of T cell responses to AZD1222 COVID-19 vaccine. Trimming cost V 3 bases and J 7 bases; bases outside gene matches: 7. CDR1 and CDR2 from the germline V gene are MNHEY and SMNVEV (reference sequence). CDR3 length: 14 amino acids. Concerning this clone: Its antigen is not known.

Sequenced by immunoSEQ multiplex PCR; TCRdb stores in-frame clones only, minus some. The sample holds some 200,000 clones, approximately 94% seen once. Study-wide findings and caveats: Possibly, clonal diversity was underestimated; donors were largely white British and included more females. Receipt of two AZD1222 doses was followed by a rise in Spike-specific TCR breadth and depth. Repertoire sampling occurred only after the peak T cell response. The study found vaccine-associated CD4 TCRs spanning spike, dominant at 160-218 and 743-854.

Source: peripheral blood, taken 28 days after the second dose of the MenACWY control vaccine. V is TRBV27 and J is TRBJ1-1; the match to TRBD1 covers 8 bases. This TCR derives from an adult who received the MenACWY meningococcal vaccine as a control. The CDR3 is CASSLGQGASEAFF. The DNA for the CDR3 is TGTGCCAGCAGTTTGGGGCAGGGGGCAAGTGAAGCTTTCTTT.